This TCR beta chain was recovered during a study of blood T cells in healthy people across ages. Study results and caveats: Since the PBMCs were unsorted, naive and antigen-experienced cells could not be conclusively compared. No one knew whether donors had CMV, which possibly confounded expanded clonotype changes.

Using a J-beta primer mix together with a sample-barcoded 5' primer, a second PCR was run for roughly 6 to 12 cycles. A template-switch adaptor with 12 random nucleotides tagged each cDNA molecule. TCRdb itself ran the 5' RACE reads through MiXCR, one entry per CDR3 protein. The data contain approximately 810,000 distinct CDR3 sequences, less than 35% of them singletons. Donor samples were obtained from healthy Caucasian individuals from Russia, aged about 6 to 95. Turning to this clonotype: The target antigen is unknown. This may stem from a read error, because a much larger clone lies one nucleotide away.

This CDR3 is built from 11 residues. Germline V gives CDR1 MNHEY, CDR2 SVGEGT. Sequencing was done on a sample of blood. V gene TRBV6-2 or TRBV6-3 combines with J gene TRBJ2-7; no reliable D call. This sequence originates from an elderly woman in good health. The CDR3 here is CASGPAHEQDF. Written as DNA, the CDR3 is TGTGCCAGTGGACCCGCGCACGAGCAGGACTTC.